Here is one TCR beta chain with its context. This CDR3 contains 16 residues. Unmatched junction bases numbered 11, after V lost 2 bases and J lost 5 bases. The germline gives CDR1 MNHNY, CDR2 SVGAGI (reference sequence). This record belongs to a study of shared clonotypes between healthy human individuals. Here immunoSEQ multiplex PCR was the method, and the copy in TCRdb shows in-frame clones only, minus some. The sample has some 470,000 clones, 76% seen once. Sequencing was done on a sample of PBMCs. The chain employs TRBV6-6 and TRBJ2-7; TRBD1 aligns across 8 bases. This sequence was found in a middle-aged woman in good health. Some clones in this sample may be carry-over from other donors' samples. The CDR3 region is CASSYGQGRSSHEQYF. DNA for the CDR3: TGTGCCAGCAGTTACGGACAGGGAAGGTCCAGTCACGAGCAGTACTTC.